This TCR beta chain stems from a study of cytomegalovirus exposure and HLA in healthy donors. A remark on this clone: Antigen unknown.

CDR1 and CDR2 from the germline V gene are SEHNR and FQNEAQ (reference sequence). V lost 1 base to trimming and J lost 3 bases, with 9 bases between them. The CDR3 consists of 15 residues. Data came from immunoSEQ multiplex PCR; TCRdb stores just in-frame clones and leaves some out. The sample has tens of thousands of clones, 85% to 95% seen once; the top ten hold over 0.65%. Regarding the study as a whole: Investigators reported around 150 TCR beta chains as tied to cytomegalovirus.

The sequenced sample was PBMCs. The chain combines TRBV7-9 with TRBJ1-4; D is possibly TRBD1 (5 bases). The receptor's source is a man aged 18 to 30 in good health and CMV-seronegative. The CDR3 DNA is TGTGCCAGCAGCTTAGAGGGGATCGCTAATGAAAAACTGTTTTTT. It is translated as CASSLEGIANEKLFF.